This T cell receptor beta chain was captured in a study of long-term antiretroviral therapy in people with HIV (dated by TCRdb to between 2020 and 2023). With respect to the entire study: Collection of the earliest samples took place about a decade ahead of the 2015 WHO recommendation for immediate ART, at a time when ART was typically delayed until CD4 counts fell. Whether ART initiation and durable HIV suppression were associated with changes in peripheral blood TRB repertoire composition and diversity was tested in a retrospective serial study. From some 27 adults with confirmed HIV infection, the cohort provided approximately 190 cryopreserved PBMC samples, gathered serially across a mean of approximately six years (range 1-12). Eleven of the 30 participants with HIV were female. No cross-contamination during QIAcube processing turned up in test extractions that ran a monoclonal T-cell line alongside around 32 polyclonal samples. The paper as a whole reports these results and caveats: Owing to limited PBMC availability, only the TCR beta chain was sequenced, without alpha chain pairing. Compared with controls, HIV repertoires had narrower CDR3 length ranges, and the network structure pointed to an antigen-experienced repertoire that shifted only slightly toward naive after ART. Unsorted PBMC were profiled instead of sorted CD4+ and CD8+ T cells because pre-ART samples had limited cell numbers. Inferences about post-ART repertoire changes were limited because no data were available on ART adherence, viral resistance or therapy changes. The samples span the years 2004 to 2017, and the ART regimens used may be less effective than current regimens. Starting ART was linked to a significant rise in TRB diversity, yet even with long-term ART the diversity remained significantly lower than in transplant donor controls. The repertoire was dominated across all time points by expanded TRB clones identified before ART initiation, although this dominance was seen to fluctuate and to decrease in many PLHIV after ART.

Trimmed from V: 6 bases; trimmed from J: 3 bases; junction bases lacking a gene match: 16. Looking up the germline V gene yields CDR1 SQVTM and CDR2 ANQGSEA. Counted from cysteine to phenylalanine, this CDR3 has 17 amino acids. The read is trimmed to its CDR3 DNA, 51 bases read in frame from base 1. To be included, a participant needed at least one PBMC sample from before ART initiation plus at least two post-ART samples. Treatment was received in the United States of America by all participants with HIV. Cryopreserved samples of roughly 0.95-10 million PBMC were thawed and washed before DNA extraction. At the time of the earliest PBMC sample, participants with HIV were aged between about 20 and 55 years. Each participant contributed PBMC samples from 1-4 timepoints before ART initiation and 2-8 timepoints after ART initiation, with a median of 7 samples. Serial HIV viral load, CD4+ T-cell count, ART history and demographic data were obtained for every participant. Using a Qiagen kit on a QIAcube, genomic DNA was extracted from unsorted PBMC, with samples processed in batches of 12.

The immunoSEQ hsTCRB v3.0 assay was used at survey level resolution to sequence the TRB variable region. TRB sequencing targeted a depth of about 40,000-50,000 T-cell genomes per sample. TRB libraries were pooled and sequenced on an Illumina MiSeq using a v3 150-cycle kit. The published analysis was carried out like this. Repertoire analysis ran in R within a reproducible Nextflow workflow covering QC, data transformation and analysis. LymphoSeq2, an R package for AIRR-Seq data exploration, was used to implement custom analyses. After excluding a handful of samples that yielded fewer than 5000 total TRB sequences, 150 to 200 HIV repertoires remained for analysis. Among the approximately 190 retained HIV repertoires, 55 to 60 were collected before ART initiation and around 130 after ART initiation. Repertoires were downsampled to 5000 TRB nucleotide sequences, and summary statistics were averaged over 100 downsampling iterations. TRB sequences were retained for analysis only if CDR3 regions of at least seven amino acids were present. Diversity was assessed using a clonality score derived from Shannon entropy and using the Gini coefficient. Repertoire networks linked the top 5000 CDR3 amino acid sequences whenever two sequences differed by an edit distance of one. For TRB CDR3 amino acid sequences, antigen specificity groups and MHC restriction were predicted with GLIPH2. CDR3 amino acid sequences were matched against VDJdb and McPAS-TCR to flag known CMV, EBV, HIV or tissue antigen associations. Pre-ART, post-ART and control groups were compared with Wilcoxon signed-rank tests and Holm-Bonferroni correction. The clones in this table, taken by TCRdb from immuneACCESS, are in-frame only. Not every clone is retained; where verified, under half of the shortfall comes from an unresolved V gene, and the cause of the rest is unknown. D and trimming were read from the DNA, whereas the V and J calls and clone size are those reported in that table. For this sample there are 30,000 to 40,000 clones; about 82% appear just once. Around 4.4% of the sample lies in the top ten.

Comment on this clone: It has no known antigen specificity. No much larger clone exists at a distance of one base, and base qualities are not known.

This sample comprised unsorted PBMCs, obtained about 3.5 years after starting antiretroviral therapy. Recombination connected TRBV29-1 to TRBJ2-3; TRBD2 aligns with 9 central bases. The TCR sequence derives from a man between 18 and 35 years old with HIV. The DNA sequence follows: TGCAGCGTGAGACTAGCGGATCCACTGCCCCGTACAGATACGCAGTATTTT. This translates into CSVRLADPLPRTDTQYF.